This T cell receptor beta chain was identified in a study of T cells in Graves' hyperthyroidism and ophthalmopathy. The CDR3 regions of TCR beta were amplified from RNA transcripts. An initial round of RT-PCR targeting the TCR CDR3 relied on the HTBI primer set. TCRdb passed the multiplex PCR reads through MiXCR, listing each CDR3 protein once. The table includes around 300,000 distinct CDR3 sequences, roughly an eighth detected once. The CDR3 length is 13 residues. The V and J ends lost 1 base and 7 bases respectively, with 8 bases between them. The germline gives CDR1 SGHTA, CDR2 FQGNSA. This clonotype was detected only a few times.

The specimen was blood. The V and J genes are TRBV7-2 and TRBJ2-1; D is undetermined. The sequence came from a woman in her thirties or forties with Graves' hyperthyroidism. DNA for the CDR3: TGTGCCAGCAGCTTAGATCCTGCAAATGAGCAGTTCTTC. Translated, it gives CASSLDPANEQFF. The full variable domain, its missing parts supplied by reference TRBV7-2 and TRBJ2-1, is GAGVSQSPSNKVTEKGKDVELRCDPISGHTALYWYRQSLGQGLEFLIYFQGNSAPDKSGLPSDRFSAERTGGSVSTLTIQRTQQEDSAVYLCASSLDPANEQFFGPGTRLTVL.